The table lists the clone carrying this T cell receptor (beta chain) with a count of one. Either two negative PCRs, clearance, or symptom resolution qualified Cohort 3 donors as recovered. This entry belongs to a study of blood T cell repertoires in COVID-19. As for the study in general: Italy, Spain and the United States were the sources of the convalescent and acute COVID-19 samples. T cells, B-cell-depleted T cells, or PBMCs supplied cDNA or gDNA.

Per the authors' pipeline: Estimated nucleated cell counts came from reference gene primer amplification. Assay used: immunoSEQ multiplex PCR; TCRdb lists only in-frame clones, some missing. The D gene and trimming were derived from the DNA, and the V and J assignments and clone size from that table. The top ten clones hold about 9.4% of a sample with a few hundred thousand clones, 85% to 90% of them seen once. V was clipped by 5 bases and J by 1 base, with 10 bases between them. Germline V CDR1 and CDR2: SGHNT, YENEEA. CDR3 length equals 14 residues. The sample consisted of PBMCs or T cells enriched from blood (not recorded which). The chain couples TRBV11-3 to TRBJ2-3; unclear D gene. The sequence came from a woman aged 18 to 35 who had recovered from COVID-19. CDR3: CASSPRHGTDTQYF. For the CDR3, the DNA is TGTGCCAGCAGCCCGAGACACGGCACAGATACGCAGTATTTT.